This T cell receptor beta chain comes out of a study of response to subunit inactivated influenza vaccine. Whole-study results and caveats: Few new T cells, the authors suggested, are recruited by each seasonal influenza vaccination.

TCRdb passed the RT-PCR reads through MiXCR, listing each CDR3 protein once. The table records some 200,000 distinct CDR3 sequences, 9.5% to 15% of them present only once. This clonotype was seen at least ten times. The antigen is not known. This sample also belongs to another study, concerning T cells expressing NK-cell markers. Per that paper: UMIs were included in TCR beta cDNA generated by 5'RACE template switching. Underlying the TCR beta repertoires were sorted CD3+CD56+NKG2C+, CD3+CD56+NKG2C- and CD3+CD56-NKG2C+ T cells. Serological testing identified seven of the eight sequenced donors as HCMV-seropositive and one as seronegative. Six or seven donors carried dominant NKG2C+ clonotypes that made up roughly 1.0-8% of their CD8+ T cells.

The sample consisted of CD8+ T cells sorted from PBMCs, taken approximately 13 days after vaccination. The origin of this receptor is a man aged 45-65 years who received an inactivated influenza vaccine.

The CDR3 DNA sequence: TGCGCCAGCAGTTTTATCATCCGGGACGGCTGGAACAATGAGCAGTTCTTC. Translated: CASSFIIRDGWNNEQFF. This chain uses TRBV5-1 with TRBJ2-1, with D tentatively TRBD1 or TRBD2 (5 bases each). V lost 5 bases and J lost 5, with 23 bases in between. This CDR3 has 17 residues. CDR1 is SGHRS, CDR2 YFSETQ, per germline.